This T cell receptor beta chain was recorded in a study of tumor and adjacent non-tumor tissue in lung cancer. For the study at large: Some 4.2 million productive TCRbeta reads were obtained per sample on average.

TCRbeta libraries were built with three rounds of nested PCR, modified from ARM-PCR. In TCRdb, the multiplex PCR reads were re-called with MiXCR into one record per CDR3 protein. Of roughly 70,000 distinct CDR3 sequences detected, less than 75% appear once; the ten largest clones hold roughly 25%. The study, taken as a whole, reports: Significantly higher TCR diversity was found in tumor than normal lung. Tumor TCR diversity, when higher, was linked to shorter survival. Top 100 clones took a larger repertoire share in normal lung.

This sample's RNA came from whole unsorted tissue. More than 3 cm separated this lung sample from the edge of the tumor. Worth noting for this clonotype: Antigen unknown. At one end the junction does not follow the germline gene, possibly because of a read error.

There are 16 residues in the CDR3. Germline assignment: CDR1 MDHEN and CDR2 SYDVKM. This sequence was found in a woman aged 45-59 years with non-small cell lung cancer. Sequencing was performed on distant non-tumor lung tissue. This rearrangement joins TRBV28 to TRBJ2-7, with a weak D call TRBD1 (6 bases). The DNA for the CDR3 is TGTGCCAGCAGACCCCAGGGGTGGGGGATTACCTACGAGCATTACTTC. Protein sequence: CASRPQGWGITYEHYF.